This record looks at one TCR beta chain sequence and its context. Antigen specificity is unknown. This entry is derived from a study of beta chain features in type 1 diabetes. About the study: Investigators examined some 100,000,000 sorted cells across all samples. Overall study findings and caveats: Moderately but significantly shorter TCRB CDR3s were found in Type 1 diabetes patients in all four CD4+ subsets. Type 1 diabetes patients had fewer VDJ junction insertions and more deletions.

Cells sorted by CD45RO/CCR7/CD25/CD127/CD95/CD27 comprised CD4+ naive, central memory, regulatory and stem cell-like memory cells. Sequenced material consisted of expressed TCRB transcripts (all of the isolated RNA was reverse transcribed). Generated by immunoSEQ multiplex PCR, the TCRdb table keeps only in-frame clones and is missing some. The sample yields around 97,000 clones, 28% seen once. Per the germline V gene, CDR1 is LNHNV and CDR2 is YYDKDF (reference sequence). The CDR3 spans 17 residues. V dropped 3 bases and J dropped 4; count of bases not matched to a gene: 5. The chain recombines TRBV15 with TRBJ2-1; 14 nucleotides match TRBD2. The sequenced material came from central memory CD4+ T cells from blood. The receptor was derived from a woman aged 18-29 years with type 1 diabetes. In DNA form, the CDR3 reads TGTGCCACCAGCAGGGGGACTAGCGGGAGAGGATACAATGAGCAGTTCTTC. Translated, it gives CATSRGTSGRGYNEQFF.